Reported below is one TCR beta chain. This specimen comes from a study of blood T cell repertoires in COVID-19. Study details: T cells, B-cell-depleted T cells, or PBMCs provided the cDNA or gDNA that served as material.

The V and J ends lost 5 bases and 2 bases, in that order; junction bases with no gene match: 5. CDR1 and CDR2 (germline): SGHVS, FNYEAQ. This CDR3 contains 15 residues. In the original analysis: Researchers report that nucleated cell counts were estimated from reference gene primer amplification. Only in-frame clones appear in the TCRdb table, and some are missing; sequencing was by immunoSEQ multiplex PCR. V and J calls and clone size are those listed in that table; D and trimming were worked out from the DNA. The sample shows approximately 210,000 clones, 84% of them seen only once. J is TRBJ2-1 and V is TRBV7-6, with TRBD1 identical over 8 bases. This TCR was recovered from a human donor in a cohort sampled during active COVID-19. The sequencing sample was made of peripheral blood. The CDR3 coding sequence is TGTGCCAGCAGCCACGACAGGGGCGCCTACAATGAGCAGTTCTTC. Translated, it gives CASSHDRGAYNEQFF.